The sequence of this T cell receptor (beta chain) was determined in a study of T-cell memory formation after mild COVID-19. Study-wide background: The study found TCR clusters largely donor specific.

One entry per CDR3 protein, called by TCRdb with MiXCR from the 5' RACE reads. The table has 300,000 to 400,000 distinct CDR3 sequences, about an eighth seen once; the top ten hold around 21%. CDR1 and CDR2 (germline): SGHVS, FQNEAQ. This CDR3 spans 14 amino acids. Between the trimmed V and J ends, which lost 3 bases and 0 bases, there was a span of 6 bases. This clonotype has only a few counts. The antigen remains unidentified. General study findings and limits: For contracting clones, CD4+ ones sat mainly in CM and EM, CD8+ in EMRA. Pre-infection memory harbored some responding clones, suggesting cross-reactive memory joined. CD4+ bias marked clones expanding day 15 to 37, unlike balanced contracting clones.

The material sequenced was PBMCs or a T cell subset sorted from them (not recorded which). This TCR was recovered from a young man who had mild COVID-19 (a few samples of this study predate the infection). Cell type and time point are not known. The chain has TRBV7-8 and TRBJ1-3; D gene ambiguous. The CDR3 here is CASSFNPSGNTIYF. The CDR3 DNA reads TGTGCCAGCAGCTTCAACCCCTCTGGAAACACCATATATTTT.